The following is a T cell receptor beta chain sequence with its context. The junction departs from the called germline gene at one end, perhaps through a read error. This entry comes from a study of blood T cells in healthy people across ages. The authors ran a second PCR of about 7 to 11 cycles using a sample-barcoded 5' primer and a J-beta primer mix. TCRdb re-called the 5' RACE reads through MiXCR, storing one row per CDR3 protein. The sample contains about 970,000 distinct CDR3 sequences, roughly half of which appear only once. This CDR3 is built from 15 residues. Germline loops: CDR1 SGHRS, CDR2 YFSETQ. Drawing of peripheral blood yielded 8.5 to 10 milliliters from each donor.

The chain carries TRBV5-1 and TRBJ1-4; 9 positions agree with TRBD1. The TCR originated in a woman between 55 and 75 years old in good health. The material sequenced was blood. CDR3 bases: TGTGCCAGCAGCTTACGTGGGACAGGGAATGAAAAACTGTTTTTT. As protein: CASSLRGTGNEKLFF.